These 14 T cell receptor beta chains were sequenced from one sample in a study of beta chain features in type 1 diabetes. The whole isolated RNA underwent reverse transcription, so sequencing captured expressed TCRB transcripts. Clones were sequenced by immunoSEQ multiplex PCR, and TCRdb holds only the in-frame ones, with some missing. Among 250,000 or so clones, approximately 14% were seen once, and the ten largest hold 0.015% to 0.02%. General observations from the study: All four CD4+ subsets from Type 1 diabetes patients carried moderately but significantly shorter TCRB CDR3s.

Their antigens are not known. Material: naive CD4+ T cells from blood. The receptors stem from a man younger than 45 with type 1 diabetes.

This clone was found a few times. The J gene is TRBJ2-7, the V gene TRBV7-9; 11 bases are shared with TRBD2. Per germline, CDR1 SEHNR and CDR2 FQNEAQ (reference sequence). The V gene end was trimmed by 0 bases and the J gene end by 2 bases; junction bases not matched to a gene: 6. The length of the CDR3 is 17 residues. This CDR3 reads CASSLASTSGDPYEQYF. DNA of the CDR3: TGTGCCAGCAGCTTAGCGTCGACTAGCGGGGACCCCTACGAGCAGTACTTC.

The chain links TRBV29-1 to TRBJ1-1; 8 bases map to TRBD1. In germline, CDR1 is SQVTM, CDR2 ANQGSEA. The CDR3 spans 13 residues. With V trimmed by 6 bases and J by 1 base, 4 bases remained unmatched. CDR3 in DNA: TGCAGCGTCACAGGGGGTCAGAACACTGAAGCTTTCTTT. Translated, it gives CSVTGGQNTEAFF. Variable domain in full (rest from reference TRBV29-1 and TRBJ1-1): SAVISQKPSRDICQRGTSLTIQCQVDSQVTMMFWYRQQPGQSLTLIATANQGSEATYESGFVIDKFPISRPNLTFSTLTVSNMSPEDSSIYLCSVTGGQNTEAFFGQGTRLTVV.

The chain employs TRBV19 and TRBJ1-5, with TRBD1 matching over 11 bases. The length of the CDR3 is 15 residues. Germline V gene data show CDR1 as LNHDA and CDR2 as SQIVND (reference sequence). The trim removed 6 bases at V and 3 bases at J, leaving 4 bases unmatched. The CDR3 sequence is CASRGTGGANQPQHF. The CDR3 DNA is TGTGCCAGTAGGGGGACAGGGGGTGCCAATCAGCCCCAGCATTTT.

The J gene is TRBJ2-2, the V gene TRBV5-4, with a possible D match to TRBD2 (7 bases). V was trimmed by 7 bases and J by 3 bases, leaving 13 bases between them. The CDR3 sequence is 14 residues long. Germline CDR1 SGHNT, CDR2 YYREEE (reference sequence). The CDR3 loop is CASFKGGDTGELFF. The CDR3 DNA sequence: TGTGCCAGCTTCAAGGGGGGGGACACCGGGGAGCTGTTTTTT.

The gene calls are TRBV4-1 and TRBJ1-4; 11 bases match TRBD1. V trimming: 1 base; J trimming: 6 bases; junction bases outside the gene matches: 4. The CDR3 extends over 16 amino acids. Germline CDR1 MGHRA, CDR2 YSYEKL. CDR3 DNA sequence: TGCGCCAGCAGCCAAGGTCGGGGACAGGGGGATGAAAAACTGTTTTTT. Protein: CASSQGRGQGDEKLFF.

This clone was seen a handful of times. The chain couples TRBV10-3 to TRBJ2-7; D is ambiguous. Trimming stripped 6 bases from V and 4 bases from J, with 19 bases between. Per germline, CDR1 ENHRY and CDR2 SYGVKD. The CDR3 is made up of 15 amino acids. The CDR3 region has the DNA TGTGCCATCAGCGACCGGGTCTCGACTGATTACGAGCAGTACTTC. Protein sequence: CAISDRVSTDYEQYF.

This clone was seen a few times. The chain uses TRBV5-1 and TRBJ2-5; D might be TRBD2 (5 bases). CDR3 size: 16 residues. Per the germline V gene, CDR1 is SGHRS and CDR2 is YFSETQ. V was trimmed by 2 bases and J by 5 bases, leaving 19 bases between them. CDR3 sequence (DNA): TGCGCCAGCAGCTTCGTGACGGGGAGATTCGGGGAGACCCAGTACTTC. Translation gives CASSFVTGRFGETQYF.

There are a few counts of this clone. The CDR3 DNA reads TGTGCCAGCAGTTACCTGGGACAGAACACTGAAGCTTTCTTT. This gives the protein CASSYLGQNTEAFF. The chain recombines TRBV6-6 with TRBJ1-1; a weak D match, TRBD1 (6 bases). V dropped 2 bases and J dropped 1 base, with 8 bases sitting between them. This CDR3 has 14 residues. CDR1 is MNHNY and CDR2 is SVGAGI in the germline V gene (reference sequence).

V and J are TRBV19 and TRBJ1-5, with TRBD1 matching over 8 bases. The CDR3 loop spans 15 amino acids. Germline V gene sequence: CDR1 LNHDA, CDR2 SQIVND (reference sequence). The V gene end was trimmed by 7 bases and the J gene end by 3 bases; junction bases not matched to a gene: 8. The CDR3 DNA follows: TGTGCCAGTACCAGGGGGCGCGAGCCCAATCAGCCCCAGCATTTT. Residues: CASTRGREPNQPQHF.

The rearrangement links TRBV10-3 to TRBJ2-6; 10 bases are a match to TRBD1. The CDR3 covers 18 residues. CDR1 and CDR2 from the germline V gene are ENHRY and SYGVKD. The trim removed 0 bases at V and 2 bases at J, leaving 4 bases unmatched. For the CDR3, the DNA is TGTGCCATCAGTGAGTCGGGGACAGGGGTTGCTGGGGCCAACGTCCTGACTTTC. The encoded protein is CAISESGTGVAGANVLTF.

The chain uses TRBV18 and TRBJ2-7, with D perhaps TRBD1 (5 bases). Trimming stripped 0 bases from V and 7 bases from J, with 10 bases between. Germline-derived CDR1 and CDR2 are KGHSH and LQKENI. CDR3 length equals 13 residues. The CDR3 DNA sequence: TGTGCCAGCTCACCACCCGCCCAGGGAGAGCAGTACTTC. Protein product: CASSPPAQGEQYF.

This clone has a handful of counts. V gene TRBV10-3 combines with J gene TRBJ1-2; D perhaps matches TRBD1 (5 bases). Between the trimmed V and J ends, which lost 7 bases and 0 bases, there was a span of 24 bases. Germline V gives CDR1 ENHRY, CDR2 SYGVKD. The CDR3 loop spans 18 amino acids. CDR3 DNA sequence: TGTGCCATCAATCAACCCAAAGGACGGGACTCAGCTAACTATGGCTACACCTTC. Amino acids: CAINQPKGRDSANYGYTF.

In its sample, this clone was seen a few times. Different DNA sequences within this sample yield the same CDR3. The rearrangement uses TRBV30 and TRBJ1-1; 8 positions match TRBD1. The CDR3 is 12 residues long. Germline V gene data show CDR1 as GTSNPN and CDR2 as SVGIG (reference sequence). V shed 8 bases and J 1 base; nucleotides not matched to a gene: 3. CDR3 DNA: TGTGCCCGGGACAGGCAGAACACTGAAGCTTTCTTT. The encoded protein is CARDRQNTEAFF.

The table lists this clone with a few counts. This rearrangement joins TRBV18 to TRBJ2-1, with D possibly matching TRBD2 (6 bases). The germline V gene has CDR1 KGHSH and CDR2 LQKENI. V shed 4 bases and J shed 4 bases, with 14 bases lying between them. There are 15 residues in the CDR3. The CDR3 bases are TGTGCCAGCTCACGGCAGGTTCGGGGGTACAATGAGCAGTTCTTC. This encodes CASSRQVRGYNEQFF.